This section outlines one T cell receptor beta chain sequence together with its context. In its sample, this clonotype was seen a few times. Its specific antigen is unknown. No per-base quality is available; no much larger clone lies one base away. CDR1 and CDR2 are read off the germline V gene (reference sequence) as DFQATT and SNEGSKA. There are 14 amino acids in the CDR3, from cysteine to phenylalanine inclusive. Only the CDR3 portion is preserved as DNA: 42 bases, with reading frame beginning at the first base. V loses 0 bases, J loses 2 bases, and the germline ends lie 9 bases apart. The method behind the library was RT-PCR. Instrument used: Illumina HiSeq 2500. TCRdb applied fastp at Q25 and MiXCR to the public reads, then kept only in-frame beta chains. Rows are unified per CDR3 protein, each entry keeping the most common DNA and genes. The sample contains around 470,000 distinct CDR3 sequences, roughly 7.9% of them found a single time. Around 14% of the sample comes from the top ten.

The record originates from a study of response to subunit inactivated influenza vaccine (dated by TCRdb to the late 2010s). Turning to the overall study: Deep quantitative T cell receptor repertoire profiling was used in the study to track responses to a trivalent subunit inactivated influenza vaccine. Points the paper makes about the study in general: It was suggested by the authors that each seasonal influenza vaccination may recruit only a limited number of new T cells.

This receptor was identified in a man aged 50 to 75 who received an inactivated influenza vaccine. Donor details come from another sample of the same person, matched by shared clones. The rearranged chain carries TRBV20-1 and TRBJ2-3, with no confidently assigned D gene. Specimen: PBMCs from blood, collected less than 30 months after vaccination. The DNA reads TGCAGTGCTAGAGAAAGAACCCTCACAGATACGCAGTATTTT. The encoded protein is CSARERTLTDTQYF.